A selection of T cell receptor beta chains follows, all from one sample in a study of blood T cell repertoires in COVID-19. The assay was immunoSEQ multiplex PCR, and TCRdb's table has in-frame clones only and misses some. The sample records under 250,000 clones, approximately 87% being singletons. The specimen sequenced was peripheral blood. These receptors all stem from a man aged 55 to 69 with acute or convalescent COVID-19. The CDR3 runs from the conserved cysteine through the conserved F or W. D genes are given only for firm matches. Some rows mark clone size as missing; the rest say once, few, many or name a class of expanded clone.

>TRBJ2-3|TRBD2|TRBV6-6|NA
TGTGCCAGCAGTTGGTTAACTAGCGGGAGGACAGATACGCAGTATTTT
CASSWLTSGRTDTQYF
>TRBJ2-5|NA|TRBV10-3|NA
TGTGCCATCAGTGACGTAGCGGCGGAGACCCAGTACTTC
CAISDVAAETQYF
>TRBJ1-1|NA|TRBV11-3|once
TGTGCCAGCAGCTTAGGTGGGGGGAGTCTCACTGAAGCTTTCTTT
CASSLGGGSLTEAFF
>TRBJ2-7|NA|TRBV7-2|NA
TGTGCCAGCCGCCCTCGGGTAGCTGGAAGCTACGAGCAGTACTTC
CASRPRVAGSYEQYF
>TRBJ2-5|TRBD2|TRBV19|few
TGTGCCAGTAGTATTAGGGGAGGGGAGGAGACCCAGTACTTC
CASSIRGGEETQYF
>TRBJ1-5|TRBD1|TRBV28|once
TGTGCCAGCAGTTTTCTCCGGCAGGGGGTAAATCAGCCCCAGCATTTT
CASSFLRQGVNQPQHF
>TRBJ1-1|TRBD1|TRBV15|NA
TGTGCCACCAGCAGAGTCCCCAAGACAGGGCGGAACACTGAAGCTTTCTTT
CATSRVPKTGRNTEAFF
>TRBJ2-1|NA|TRBV4-3|NA
TGCGCCAGCAGCCAAGATGATAGCCTCTTTTATAATGAGCAGTTCTTC
CASSQDDSLFYNEQFF
>TRBJ1-4|TRBD1|TRBV15|NA
TGTGCCACCAGCGCCCGACAGGGGGTTAATGAAAAACTGTTTTTT
CATSARQGVNEKLFF
>TRBJ1-6|TRBD1|TRBV18|NA
TGTGCCAGCTCACCTCTTCCGACAGGGAATAATTCACCCCTCCACTTT
CASSPLPTGNNSPLHF
>TRBJ2-1|TRBD2|TRBV5-1|NA
TGCGCCAGCAGCTTGGGTAGGACTAGCGGCTACAATGAGCAGTTCTTC
CASSLGRTSGYNEQFF
>TRBJ1-1|NA|TRBV3-1/TRBV3-2|NA
TGTGCCAGCAGCCAGGGGAGGGACACTGAAGCTTTCTTT
CASSQGRDTEAFF
>TRBJ1-5|NA|TRBV11-2|NA
TGTGCCAGCAGCTCGGGACATGATCAGCCCCAGCATTTT
CASSSGHDQPQHF
>TRBJ2-7|NA|TRBV27|NA
TGTGCCAGCATCTCTGGGGCTGAGCAGTACTTC
CASISGAEQYF
>TRBJ1-2|NA|TRBV28|NA
TGTGCCAGCAGTTTAGACATCTATGGCTACACCTTC
CASSLDIYGYTF
>TRBJ1-6|TRBD1|TRBV6-5|NA
TGTGCCAGCAGACCCCGGGACAGGGAAAATTCACCCCTCCACTTT
CASRPRDRENSPLHF
>TRBJ2-6|NA|TRBV19|few
TGTGCCAGTAGTATGGTCACAGGGGCGGGGAGGAGGGCCAACGTCCTGACTTTC
CASSMVTGAGRRANVLTF
>TRBJ1-1|NA|TRBV9|NA
TGTGCCAGCAGCGTAGAACAAAACACTGAAGCTTTCTTT
CASSVEQNTEAFF
>TRBJ1-1|TRBD1|TRBV6-4|NA
TGTGCCAGCAGTGACCGGACAGGACCGAACACTGAAGCTTTCTTT
CASSDRTGPNTEAFF
>TRBJ1-2|NA|TRBV9|NA
TGTGCCAGCAGCGTAGACCCCGGGTTAGTCTCCAACTATGGCTACACCTTC
CASSVDPGLVSNYGYTF
>TRBJ2-7|TRBD2|TRBV11-3|NA
TGTGCCAGCAGCTCCGGGGGGTATACTACCTACGAGCAGTACTTC
CASSSGGYTTYEQYF
>TRBJ1-5|NA|TRBV11-2|NA
TGTGCCAGCAGCTTAGGGACTTCTAGCAATCAGCCCCAGCATTTT
CASSLGTSSNQPQHF
>TRBJ2-7|TRBD1|TRBV5-1|NA
TGCGCCAGCAGCCTGGGACAGGGGTTCTCCTACGAGCAGTACTTC
CASSLGQGFSYEQYF
>TRBJ1-6|TRBD1|TRBV5-1|NA
TGCGCCAGCAGCTTGGAGACAGGGGTTTTCTCACCCCTCCACTTT
CASSLETGVFSPLHF
>TRBJ1-2|NA|TRBV19|NA
TGTGCCAGTAGTAAGTCAGGGTTCTATGGCTACACCTTC
CASSKSGFYGYTF
>TRBJ1-5|NA|TRBV20-1|NA
TGCAGTGCTAGTAGGCAGGGAAGGCTTGGCAATCAGCCCCAGCATTTT
CSASRQGRLGNQPQHF
>TRBJ2-3|TRBD1|TRBV9|once
TGTGCCAGCAGCGTAGCTACGGGACAGACCATAGGTACGCAGTATTTT
CASSVATGQTIGTQYF
>TRBJ1-1|TRBD1|TRBV18|once
TGTGCCAGCTCACCGGGGACAGGGGGTACGGGGAACACTGAAGCTTTCTTT
CASSPGTGGTGNTEAFF
>TRBJ1-1|NA|TRBV11-3|NA
TGTGCCAGCAGCCCCCGTCCGGGAGGGGCTTTCTTT
CASSPRPGGAFF
>TRBJ2-7|NA|TRBV7-9|NA
TGTGCCAGCAGCTTAGGTGGGACAATCGAGCAGTACTTC
CASSLGGTIEQYF
>TRBJ2-5|TRBD2|TRBV7-2|NA
TGTGCCAGCAGCTCCGGGACTAGCCAAGAGACCCAGTACTTC
CASSSGTSQETQYF
>TRBJ2-7|TRBD1|TRBV30|NA
TGTGCCTGGGCACGGGACAGCTCCTACGAGCAGTACTTC
CAWARDSSYEQYF
>TRBJ1-2|NA|TRBV28|NA
TGTGCCAGCAGTAGTCCGGGACTTACTAACTATGGCTACACCTTC
CASSSPGLTNYGYTF
>TRBJ2-7|NA|TRBV29-1|NA
TGCAGCGTTGTCCGAAGCCGGGGAACCGAGCAGTACTTC
CSVVRSRGTEQYF
>TRBJ2-3|TRBD2|TRBV4-2|NA
TGTGCCAGCAGCGATGAGGTAGCGGGCGGGACTAGCACAGATACGCAGTATTTT
CASSDEVAGGTSTDTQYF
>TRBJ2-3|TRBD2|TRBV4-3|NA
TGCGCCAGCAGCCAAGATAGCCTAGCGGGCCCTGATACGCAGTATTTT
CASSQDSLAGPDTQYF
>TRBJ2-7|TRBD1|TRBV18|once
TGTGCCAGCTCACCACCGGGACAGGGGGCCTACGAGCAGTACTTC
CASSPPGQGAYEQYF
>TRBJ1-5|NA|TRBV9|NA
TGTGCCAGCAGCGGGGGGGGCACCAATCAGCCCCAGCATTTT
CASSGGGTNQPQHF
>TRBJ2-7|TRBD2|TRBV11-1|NA
TGTGCCAGCAGCTGGGGACTAGCGGGACAGAGGGGGCAGTACTTC
CASSWGLAGQRGQYF
>TRBJ2-5|TRBD1|TRBV19|NA
TGTGCCAGTAGTATCTCAGGGGGAGACGAGACCCAGTACTTC
CASSISGGDETQYF
>TRBJ1-2|TRBD1|TRBV11-2|once
TGTGCCAGCAGCTCCCGGGACAGGGGGAACTATGGCTACACCTTC
CASSSRDRGNYGYTF
>TRBJ1-4|NA|TRBV7-9|NA
TGTGCCAGCAGCGTCGGAATCGGAGAGGGTGAAAAACTGTTTTTT
CASSVGIGEGEKLFF
>TRBJ2-2|TRBD2|TRBV6-5|NA
TGTGCCAGCAGTTTAGGAGGGAGGGCCCACGGGGAGCTGTTTTTT
CASSLGGRAHGELFF